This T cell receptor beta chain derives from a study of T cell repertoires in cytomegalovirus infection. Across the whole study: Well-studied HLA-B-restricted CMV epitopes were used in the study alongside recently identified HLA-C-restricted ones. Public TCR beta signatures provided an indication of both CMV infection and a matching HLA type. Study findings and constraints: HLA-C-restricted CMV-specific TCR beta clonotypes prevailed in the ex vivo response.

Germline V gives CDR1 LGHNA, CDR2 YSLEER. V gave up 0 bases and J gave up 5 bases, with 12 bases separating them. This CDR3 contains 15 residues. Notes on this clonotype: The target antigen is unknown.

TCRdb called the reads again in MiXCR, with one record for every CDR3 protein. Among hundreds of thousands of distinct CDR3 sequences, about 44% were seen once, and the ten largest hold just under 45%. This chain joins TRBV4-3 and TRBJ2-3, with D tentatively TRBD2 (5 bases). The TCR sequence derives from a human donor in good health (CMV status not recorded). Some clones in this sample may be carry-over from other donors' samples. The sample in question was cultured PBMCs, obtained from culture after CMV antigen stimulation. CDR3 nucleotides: TGCGCCAGCAGCCAAGATCTTGACGGGGAAGATACGCAGTATTTT. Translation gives CASSQDLDGEDTQYF.